The clone carrying this T cell receptor beta chain was found a few times. Its specificity is not known. The data originate from a study of T-cell reconstitution after alpha-beta-depleted transplantation in children. Study outcomes and limitations: From newly produced T cells came most of the T-cell counts and diversity one year after transplant. Several hundred expanded graft clones reportedly gave rise to the alpha-beta T cells present about two months after transplant. Day-60 TCRbeta diversity that was high in some patients was derived from surviving recipient T cells and thymic progenitors.

Unique molecular identifiers tagged the TCRbeta library. Using its own MiXCR run on the PCR reads, TCRdb lists one record per CDR3 protein. The sample comprises some 830,000 distinct CDR3 sequences, 15% to 20% of which are singletons, and roughly 4.8% rests with the top ten. After removal of 7 bases from V and 3 bases from J, the junction contained 9 bases not matched to a gene. This CDR3 has 14 residues. Per germline, CDR1 SNHLY and CDR2 FYNNEI. The rearrangement joins TRBV2 to TRBJ2-7; 7 bases line up with TRBD2. The sequencing here drew on PBMCs, mostly from graft donor cells, taken 360 days after TCRalphabeta/CD19-depleted stem cell transplant. This sequence originates from a male patient younger than 18 who had a stem cell transplant for acute lymphoblastic leukemia, so the T cells may come from the graft donor. The CDR3 DNA sequence: TGTGCCAGCAAACGACTAGCCGGCGGCTACGAGCAGTACTTC. Residues: CASKRLAGGYEQYF.